A selection of T cell receptor beta chains follows, all from one sample in a study of blood T cell repertoires in COVID-19. The repertoire was sequenced with immunoSEQ multiplex PCR; TCRdb's copy has only in-frame clones and lacks some. The profile shows about 190,000 clones, 90% of them singletons. Sequencing was carried out using peripheral blood. All receptors come from a man in his forties or fifties with acute or convalescent COVID-19. The CDR3 runs from the conserved cysteine through the conserved F or W. Each record gives: D gene, V gene, clone size, J gene, CDR3 protein, CDR3 DNA. The D gene is left open where the match is weak. A clone size is listed for some rows: how often the clone was seen (once, few, many), or a class if it is expanded.

-	TRBV7-8	-	TRBJ1-2	CASSRDLINYGYTF	TGTGCCAGCAGCCGGGACTTAATTAACTATGGCTACACCTTC
-	TRBV24-1	-	TRBJ2-3	CATSEGVDTQYF	TGTGCCACCAGTGAAGGGGTCGATACGCAGTATTTT
-	TRBV5-1	-	TRBJ2-2	CASRQGEAGELFF	TGCGCCAGCAGACAGGGAGAGGCCGGGGAGCTGTTTTTT
-	TRBV21-1	few	TRBJ2-6	CASSKRRGRGLTGANVLTF	TGTGCCAGCAGCAAAAGGAGAGGCAGGGGGCTGACTGGGGCCAACGTCCTGACTTTC
-	TRBV7-2	-	TRBJ2-5	CASSPQLIAREAQYF	TGTGCCAGCAGCCCACAGTTGATAGCGAGGGAGGCCCAGTACTTC
-	TRBV11-2	-	TRBJ2-7	CASSRSDGYSYEQYF	TGTGCCAGCAGCCGAAGCGACGGTTACTCCTACGAGCAGTACTTC
TRBD2	TRBV2	few	TRBJ2-1	CASSDGLAGSNEQFF	TGTGCCAGCAGTGACGGACTAGCGGGTTCCAATGAGCAGTTCTTC
TRBD2	TRBV30	-	TRBJ2-1	CACRTSRGGEQFF	TGTGCCTGTCGGACTAGCCGTGGGGGTGAGCAGTTCTTC
TRBD1	TRBV2	-	TRBJ1-1	CASSIGTVEAFF	TGTGCCAGCAGTATCGGGACAGTAGAAGCTTTCTTT
-	TRBV10-1	-	TRBJ2-1	CASSESWASSYNEQFF	TGCGCCAGCAGTGAGTCGTGGGCCAGCTCCTACAATGAGCAGTTCTTC
-	TRBV6-5	-	TRBJ2-2	CASRRRQASTGELFF	TGTGCCAGCAGACGGCGACAGGCGTCCACCGGGGAGCTGTTTTTT
TRBD1	TRBV7-9	-	TRBJ1-4	CASSPGQGAQGNEKLFF	TGTGCCAGCAGCCCAGGACAGGGGGCGCAGGGTAATGAAAAACTGTTTTTT
-	TRBV19	-	TRBJ1-6	CASSIAGGNSPLHF	TGTGCCAGTAGTATCGCTGGCGGTAATTCACCCCTCCACTTT
TRBD1	TRBV9	-	TRBJ2-5	CASSPTDTGGAGETQYF	TGTGCCAGCAGCCCTACTGATACAGGGGGCGCGGGAGAGACCCAGTACTTC
-	TRBV28	-	TRBJ1-5	CASSFFGDYSNQPQHF	TGTGCCAGCAGTTTTTTTGGAGACTATAGCAATCAGCCCCAGCATTTT
-	TRBV20-1	-	TRBJ2-3	CSVELSDTQYF	TGCAGTGTAGAGCTCTCAGATACGCAGTATTTT
-	TRBV5-1	-	TRBJ2-3	CASSLVTGTDTQYF	TGCGCCAGCAGCTTGGTTACAGGGACAGATACGCAGTATTTT
TRBD1	TRBV12-3/TRBV12-4	once	TRBJ2-2	CASSRQGAGELFF	TGTGCCAGCAGTCGACAGGGGGCCGGGGAGCTGTTTTTT
-	TRBV2	-	TRBJ1-3	CASTSRRAPSGNTIYF	TGTGCCAGCACGTCGCGGCGCGCTCCCTCTGGAAACACCATATATTTT
TRBD1	TRBV10-3	-	TRBJ1-2	CAIRNGQVYGYTF	TGTGCCATCAGAAACGGACAGGTCTATGGCTACACCTTC
-	TRBV2	-	TRBJ1-6	CASSFDSAYNSPLHF	TGTGCCAGCAGTTTCGACAGCGCCTATAATTCACCCCTCCACTTT
-	TRBV5-6	-	TRBJ1-5	CASSLVGSRNQPQHF	TGTGCCAGCAGCTTGGTGGGCTCCAGGAATCAGCCCCAGCATTTT
TRBD2	TRBV11-2	-	TRBJ2-5	CASRLRGGWQETQYF	TGTGCCAGCAGACTACGGGGGGGGTGGCAAGAGACCCAGTACTTC
-	TRBV19	-	TRBJ2-1	CASSRLGGLEYNEQFF	TGTGCCAGTAGTAGGCTCGGGGGGCTAGAGTACAATGAGCAGTTCTTC
-	TRBV5-1	-	TRBJ2-3	CASSLNVRRDHTDTQYF	TGCGCCAGCAGCTTGAATGTTAGGAGGGACCACACAGATACGCAGTATTTT
-	TRBV7-2	-	TRBJ2-7	CASSLGRGRYEQYF	TGTGCCAGCAGCTTGGGTAGAGGCCGATACGAGCAGTACTTC
-	TRBV5-1	-	TRBJ2-3	CASSLAGISTDTQYF	TGCGCCAGCAGCTTGGCGGGAATTAGCACAGATACGCAGTATTTT
TRBD1	TRBV19	once	TRBJ1-6	CASSNTPGQGSNSPLHF	TGTGCCAGTAGCAACACGCCGGGACAGGGGAGTAATTCACCCCTCCACTTT
-	TRBV19	-	TRBJ1-5	CASSISVVSNQPQHF	TGTGCCAGTAGTATCTCGGTGGTTAGCAATCAGCCCCAGCATTTT
TRBD2	TRBV9	-	TRBJ2-7	CASEPGLEPYEQYF	TGTGCCAGCGAGCCGGGACTAGAACCCTACGAGCAGTACTTC
TRBD2	TRBV5-1	-	TRBJ2-1	CASSLDVRGSSYNEQFF	TGCGCCAGCAGCTTGGATGTGCGGGGGAGCTCCTACAATGAGCAGTTCTTC
-	TRBV4-2	-	TRBJ1-4	CASSKRGQPNEKLFF	TGTGCCAGCAGCAAGAGAGGACAGCCTAATGAAAAACTGTTTTTT
TRBD1	TRBV4-2	-	TRBJ2-2	CASSQGVQGANTGELFF	TGTGCCAGCAGCCAAGGGGTACAGGGGGCGAACACCGGGGAGCTGTTTTTT
-	TRBV10-3	-	TRBJ1-2	CAISGREGQVNYGYTF	TGTGCCATCAGTGGTCGGGAAGGCCAAGTAAACTATGGCTACACCTTC
TRBD1	TRBV5-6	-	TRBJ2-5	CASSFPGTGTQETQYF	TGTGCCAGCAGCTTTCCCGGGACAGGGACCCAAGAGACCCAGTACTTC
TRBD1	TRBV27	-	TRBJ2-7	CASQRQGSYEQYF	TGTGCCAGCCAGAGACAGGGGTCCTACGAGCAGTACTTC
-	TRBV27	-	TRBJ2-3	CASSLGRGDTQYF	TGTGCCAGCAGTTTAGGAAGAGGGGATACGCAGTATTTT
-	TRBV6-1	-	TRBJ1-4	CASSETPGKLFF	TGTGCCAGCAGTGAAACGCCCGGGAAACTGTTTTTT
-	TRBV30	once	TRBJ1-2	CAWSVSSLNYGYTF	TGTGCCTGGAGTGTATCTAGTCTCAACTATGGCTACACCTTC
-	TRBV10-3	-	TRBJ2-2	CAISLEVTGELFF	TGTGCCATCAGTCTCGAGGTGACCGGGGAGCTGTTTTTT
TRBD2	TRBV4-2	-	TRBJ2-2	CASSPLGAAGGPYTGELFF	TGTGCCAGCAGCCCACTCGGGGCAGCGGGGGGTCCATACACCGGGGAGCTGTTTTTT
TRBD2	TRBV6-5	-	TRBJ2-2	CASSLAGGTGELFF	TGTGCCAGCAGTTTAGCGGGGGGGACCGGGGAGCTGTTTTTT
-	TRBV27	-	TRBJ1-4	CASSLNPEGEKLFF	TGTGCCAGCAGTTTAAATCCGGAGGGTGAAAAACTGTTTTTT
-	TRBV5-6	-	TRBJ1-4	CASSLGVGVTLNEKLFF	TGTGCCAGCAGCTTGGGGGTCGGGGTCACCCTTAATGAAAAACTGTTTTTT
-	TRBV18	-	TRBJ2-7	CASSPGPIASYEQYF	TGTGCCAGCTCACCAGGGCCGATCGCCTCCTACGAGCAGTACTTC
TRBD1	TRBV19	-	TRBJ1-6	CASRSTGTDNSPLHF	TGTGCCAGTAGAAGCACCGGGACAGATAATTCACCCCTCCACTTT
-	TRBV28	once	TRBJ1-1	CASSLTGTTEAFF	TGTGCCAGCAGTTTAACAGGGACCACTGAAGCTTTCTTT
-	TRBV7-3	-	TRBJ2-5	CASSLDPTTEETQYF	TGTGCCAGCAGCCTAGATCCCACCACGGAAGAGACCCAGTACTTC
-	TRBV6-2/TRBV6-3	-	TRBJ1-3	CASSYKIYSGNTIYF	TGTGCCAGCAGTTACAAGATCTACTCTGGAAACACCATATATTTT
-	TRBV6-5	-	TRBJ2-1	CASSYGGTEYNEQFF	TGTGCCAGCAGTTACGGCGGGACGGAGTACAATGAGCAGTTCTTC
-	TRBV6-4	-	TRBJ1-4	CASIEEATNEKLFF	TGTGCCAGCATAGAGGAAGCAACTAATGAAAAACTGTTTTTT
TRBD2	TRBV7-9	-	TRBJ2-7	CASRRGTYEQYF	TGTGCCAGCAGGCGGGGGACCTACGAGCAGTACTTC
TRBD2	TRBV24-1	-	TRBJ2-2	CATSDFGGLHTGELFF	TGTGCCACCAGTGATTTCGGGGGACTACACACCGGGGAGCTGTTTTTT
-	TRBV19	-	TRBJ1-3	CASSIDLSSGNTIYF	TGTGCCAGTAGTATAGATCTCTCCTCTGGAAACACCATATATTTT
TRBD2	TRBV28	-	TRBJ2-3	CASSFIPPLFRREVTDTQYF	TGTGCCAGCAGTTTTATTCCCCCACTATTCCGGCGGGAGGTAACAGATACGCAGTATTTT